These 18 T cell receptor beta chains originate from one sample sequenced in a study of blood T cells in healthy people across ages. A J-beta primer mix and a sample-barcoded 5' primer were used in a second PCR of about 7 to 12 cycles. TCRdb ran MiXCR on the 5' RACE reads and lists one entry per CDR3 protein. Found here are 800,000 to 950,000 distinct CDR3 sequences, roughly 29% of them singletons; the top ten hold about 10%. These data were also reused for a study on T cells of mothers and their children.

Sequenced input: blood. These receptors were taken from a woman between 40 and 50 years old in good health.

This clonotype was counted a single time. V gene TRBV4-3 combines with J gene TRBJ2-7; D tentatively reads TRBD1 or TRBD2 (5 bases each). The V end was cut by 4 bases, the J end by 7 bases, with 20 bases between. Germline-derived CDR1 and CDR2 are LGHNA and YSLEER. This CDR3 is 15 amino acids long. CDR3 loop: CASSPVGTNNNEQYF. CDR3 in DNA: TGCGCCAGCAGCCCAGTCGGGACGAACAACAATGAGCAGTACTTC.

The rearrangement joins TRBV18 to TRBJ2-7; 7 bases map to TRBD1. This CDR3 comprises 14 residues. CDR1 is KGHSH, CDR2 LQKENI, per germline. The J segment lost 3 bases and the V segment lost 1 base, leaving 3 bases of the junction unmatched. The CDR3 reads CASSPLGQNYEQYF. The CDR3 coding sequence is TGTGCCAGCTCACCACTGGGACAGAACTACGAGCAGTACTTC.

This clonotype was found many times. V usage is TRBV20-1 and J usage is TRBJ2-1; D not resolved. Germline values: CDR1 DFQATT, CDR2 SNEGSKA (reference sequence). The length of the CDR3 is 14 residues. The V and J ends lost 6 bases and 5 bases respectively, with 17 bases between them. The CDR3 DNA reads as TGCAGTGCCTCCCCCATGGGCGCGAACAATGAGCAGTTCTTC. Residues: CSASPMGANNEQFF.

The chain joins TRBV5-1 to TRBJ2-1; 7 bases are a match to TRBD2. Germline V gene lookup returns CDR1 SGHRS and CDR2 YFSETQ. Losses at the gene ends were 2 bases for V and 6 bases for J; bases not matched to a gene: 11. CDR3 length: 16 amino acids. The CDR3 coding sequence is TGCGCCAGCAGCTTAGGCAGCTTCGCGGGAGCCAATGAGCAGTTCTTC. Protein product: CASSLGSFAGANEQFF.

On this clonotype itself: A junction boundary mismatches the germline segment, possibly from a read error. This chain uses TRBV20-1 with TRBJ2-1; 10 bases fit TRBD1. CDR1 and CDR2 from the germline V gene are DFQATT and SNEGSKA (reference sequence). The CDR3 loop spans 14 amino acids. The CDR3 bases are TGCAATGCTCTGGGACAGGGGAGGAGGGAGACCCAGTTCTTC. As protein: CNALGQGRRETQFF.

Remarks on this clonotype: This may arise from a read error, as a much more abundant clone is one base away. The V gene is TRBV12-5, the J gene TRBJ2-4, with TRBD1 identical over 9 bases. Unmatched junction bases numbered 16, after V lost 6 bases and J lost 13 bases. This CDR3 comprises 15 residues. Germline CDR1 and CDR2: LGHNT and FRNRAP. The CDR3 here is CASGNTGQGNNEQYF. CDR3 nucleotide sequence: TGTGCTAGTGGCAATACGGGACAGGGAAACAATGAGCAGTACTTC.

Ten or more counts support this clonotype. The chain carries TRBV29-1 and TRBJ2-7, with D tentatively TRBD1 (6 bases). Per germline, CDR1 SQVTM and CDR2 ANQGSEA. The ends were cut back, 4 bases at V and 1 base at J, with 14 bases in the middle. This CDR3 is 14 amino acids long. The CDR3 DNA sequence: TGCAGCGTTGGGGCGGGCAGGGGTTCCTACGAGCAGTACTTC. Amino acids: CSVGAGRGSYEQYF.

Regarding this clonotype: A much larger clone differs from this one at a single base, so this may be a read error. This chain links TRBV20-1 with TRBJ2-4, with 7 bases that match TRBD2. CDR1 DFQATT and CDR2 SNEGSKA come from the germline V gene (reference sequence). CDR3 size: 16 residues. V trimming: 2 bases; J trimming: 13 bases; junction bases outside the gene matches: 20. As DNA, the CDR3 is TGCAGTGCTAGACCGGACGGGGAGGGTCCCTACAATGAGCAGTACTTC. Translated: CSARPDGEGPYNEQYF.

About this clonotype: One base away lies a much larger clone, so this may be a sequencing read error. The CDR3 does not end in the conserved phenylalanine or tryptophan, so this is likely a read error. The chain recombines TRBV6-5 with TRBJ2-5, with TRBD2 as a possible D gene (5 bases). The germline CDR1 and CDR2 sequences are MNHEY and SVGAGI. Trimming left V 2 bases short and J 0 bases short, with 13 bases between. The CDR3 has 16 amino acids. As DNA, the CDR3 is TGTGCCAGCAGTTACCGGGGTCCCCAGTACCAAGAGACCCAGTACGTC. Its translation is CASSYRGPQYQETQYV.

V is TRBV5-4 and J is TRBJ2-3, with a possible D match to TRBD2 (5 bases). The CDR3 length is 15 residues. CDR1 is SGHNT, CDR2 YYREEE, per germline (reference sequence). V lost 3 bases and J lost 5, with 16 bases in between. CDR3: CASSSGIGPGDTQYF. The CDR3 DNA sequence: TGTGCCAGCAGCTCGGGGATAGGCCCCGGAGATACGCAGTATTTT.

This clonotype was counted only a few times. The genes are TRBV6-1 and TRBJ2-1; 8 bases line up with TRBD1. CDR3 length: 16 residues. V lost 6 bases and J lost 7; bases outside the gene matches: 14. Germline CDR1 MNHNS, CDR2 SASEGT. The CDR3 nucleotides are TGTGCCAGCAGGGCTGGACAGGGTCGATCTCTGAATGAGCAGTTCTTC. Its translation is CASRAGQGRSLNEQFF.

The rearrangement links TRBV28 to TRBJ1-1, with 8 bases matching TRBD1. Germline CDR1 and CDR2: MDHEN and SYDVKM. With V trimmed by 3 bases and J by 5 bases, 5 bases remained unmatched. The CDR3 spans 14 residues. In DNA form, the CDR3 reads TGTGCCAGCAGTTTCGAGACAGGGGCTACTGAAGCTTTCTTT. Its translation is CASSFETGATEAFF.

Comments on this clonotype: The junction shows a germline mismatch at one end, possibly a read error. The V call is TRBV18, the J call TRBJ2-1; D uncertain. From germline, CDR1 is KGHSH and CDR2 LQKENI. This CDR3 is built from 13 residues. The CDR3 spells CASSPGVSYEQDF. Written as DNA, the CDR3 is TGTGCCAGCTCACCAGGGGTCTCCTACGAGCAGGACTTC.

The chain recombines TRBV6-1 with TRBJ2-6, with D perhaps matching TRBD1 (5 bases). The CDR3 spans 18 residues. V dropped 5 bases and J dropped 2 bases, with 19 bases sitting between them. CDR1 is MNHNS and CDR2 is SASEGT in the germline V gene. The CDR3 is CASSLKVQGSPGANVLTF. The CDR3 DNA reads as TGTGCCAGCAGTCTGAAAGTTCAGGGTTCGCCTGGGGCCAACGTCCTGACTTTC.

Many counts were recorded for this clonotype. The V and J genes are TRBV7-2 and TRBJ2-5, with TRBD2 matching over 11 bases. J lost 5 bases, V lost 5 bases, and 13 bases had no gene match. This CDR3 is built from 17 residues. The germline V gene encodes CDR1 SGHTA and CDR2 FQGNSA. This CDR3 is CASSPLGLAVHRETQYF. CDR3 coding DNA: TGTGCCAGCAGCCCCCTGGGACTAGCGGTCCACAGGGAGACCCAGTACTTC. The complete variable domain, with remaining parts taken from reference TRBV7-2 and TRBJ2-5, reads GAGVSQSPSNKVTEKGKDVELRCDPISGHTALYWYRQSLGQGLEFLIYFQGNSAPDKSGLPSDRFSAERTGGSVSTLTIQRTQQEDSAVYLCASSPLGLAVHRETQYFGPGTRLLVL.

The chain is built from TRBV20-1 and TRBJ1-5, with D possibly matching TRBD1 (5 bases). The V gene's germline CDR1 is DFQATT and CDR2 SNEGSKA (reference sequence). The CDR3 runs to 12 residues. Trimming cost V 7 bases and J 0 bases, with 7 bases left between them. In DNA, the CDR3 is TGCAGTGGGGGCCTTAGCAATCAGCCCCAGCATTTT. Amino acid sequence: CSGGLSNQPQHF.

The rearrangement joins TRBV12-3 or TRBV12-4 to TRBJ2-1, with a tentative D call TRBD2 (7 bases). This CDR3 region has 19 residues. The V gene lost 3 bases and the J gene lost 1 base, with 22 bases spanning the gap. In nucleotides, the CDR3 is TGTGCCAGCAGTTTGGGGCGAGTGGGGGGGCCTAGTTCCTACAATGAGCAGTTCTTC. Encoded protein: CASSLGRVGGPSSYNEQFF.

This rearrangement joins TRBV5-1 to TRBJ2-1; 12 bases fit TRBD2. The CDR3 runs 15 residues. Per the germline V gene, CDR1 is SGHRS and CDR2 is YFSETQ. J gave up 5 bases and V 3 bases, and 3 bases lay outside the gene matches. The CDR3 sequence is CASSWTSGKHNEQFF. The CDR3 DNA is TGCGCCAGCAGCTGGACTAGCGGGAAACACAATGAGCAGTTCTTC.